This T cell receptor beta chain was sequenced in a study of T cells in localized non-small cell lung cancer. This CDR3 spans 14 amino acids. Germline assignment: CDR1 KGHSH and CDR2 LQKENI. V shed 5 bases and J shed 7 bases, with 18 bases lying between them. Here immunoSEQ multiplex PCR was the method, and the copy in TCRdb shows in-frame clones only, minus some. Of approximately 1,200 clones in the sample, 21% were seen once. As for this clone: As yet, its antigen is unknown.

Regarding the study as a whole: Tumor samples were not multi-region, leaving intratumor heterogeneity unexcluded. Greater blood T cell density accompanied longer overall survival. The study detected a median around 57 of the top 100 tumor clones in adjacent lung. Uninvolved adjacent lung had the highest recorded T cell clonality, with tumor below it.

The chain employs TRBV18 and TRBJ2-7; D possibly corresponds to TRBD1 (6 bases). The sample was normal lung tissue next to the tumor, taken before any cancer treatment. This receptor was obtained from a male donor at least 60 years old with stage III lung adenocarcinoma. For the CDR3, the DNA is TGTGCCAGCTCAGCGGGCAGGGGAGTCGGGGAGCAGTACTTC. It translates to CASSAGRGVGEQYF. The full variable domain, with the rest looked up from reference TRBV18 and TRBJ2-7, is NAGVMQNPRHLVRRRGQEARLRCSPMKGHSHVYWYRQLPEEGLKFMVYLQKENIIDESGMPKERFSAEFPKEGPSILRIQQVVRGDSAAYFCASSAGRGVGEQYFGPGTRLTVT.